These T cell receptor beta chains were read from a single sample in a study of T cell changes during pregnancy in multiple sclerosis. Some clones are missing from TCRdb's copy, which holds only in-frame ones; the method was immunoSEQ multiplex PCR. Here the sample spans tens of thousands of clones, 85% to 95% being singletons. The sample taken for sequencing was peripheral blood. The receptors here all came from a female donor with multiple sclerosis, enrolled in a pregnancy study. The CDR3 runs from the conserved cysteine through the conserved F or W. The D gene is left open where the match is weak. Rows give clone size only sometimes, using once, few, many, or a class for an expanded clone.

>TRBV28|TRBJ1-1|TRBD1|-
CASRTGQGGHTEAFF
TGTGCCAGCAGGACAGGACAGGGCGGTCACACTGAAGCTTTCTTT
>TRBV28|TRBJ1-2|TRBD1|-
CASRGTGGHYGYTF
TGTGCCAGCAGGGGGACAGGGGGCCACTATGGCTACACCTTC
>TRBV7-9|TRBJ1-5|TRBD1|-
CASSITTGSGNQPQHF
TGTGCCAGCAGCATTACGACAGGGAGTGGCAATCAGCCCCAGCATTTT
>TRBV5-1|TRBJ2-1|-|-
CVSGMGLDGSKQFF
TGCGTCAGCGGAATGGGACTGGACGGATCTAAGCAGTTCTTC
>TRBV6-4|TRBJ1-1|TRBD1|-
CASRAGGAVDTEAFF
TGTGCCAGCAGGGCAGGGGGCGCAGTGGACACTGAAGCTTTCTTT
>TRBV10-3|TRBJ2-3|-|-
CAISESPHEGDTQYF
TGTGCCATCAGTGAGTCCCCTCACGAGGGGGATACGCAGTATTTT
>TRBV30|TRBJ1-2|-|-
CAWSVQDTNYGYTF
TGTGCCTGGAGTGTACAGGACACTAACTATGGCTACACCTTC
>TRBV18|TRBJ2-5|TRBD1|-
CASSPRDREETQYF
TGTGCCAGCTCACCAAGAGACAGGGAAGAGACCCAGTACTTC
>TRBV7-9|TRBJ1-5|TRBD1|-
CASSMDRGDQPQHF
TGTGCCAGCAGCATGGACAGGGGAGATCAGCCCCAGCATTTT
>TRBV5-5|TRBJ2-5|-|-
CASSQGELGETQYF
TGTGCCAGCAGCCAAGGGGAGTTAGGAGAGACCCAGTACTTC
>TRBV28|TRBJ1-5|TRBD1|-
CASSRDRGRRQPQHF
TGTGCCAGCAGTAGAGACAGGGGGCGGCGGCAGCCCCAGCATTTT
>TRBV5-6|TRBJ2-7|TRBD1|-
CASMEGQGAYEQYF
TGTGCCAGCATGGAAGGACAGGGAGCTTACGAGCAGTACTTC
>TRBV6-5|TRBJ1-1|-|-
CASSYRNTEAFF
TGTGCCAGCAGTTACCGGAACACTGAAGCTTTCTTT
>TRBV21-1|TRBJ2-5|-|-
CASSKAGQGVEETQYF
TGTGCCAGCAGCAAGGCTGGACAGGGGGTTGAAGAGACCCAGTACTTC
>TRBV19|TRBJ2-1|TRBD1|-
CASSRTGDSYNEQFF
TGTGCCAGTTCCCGGACAGGTGATTCCTACAATGAGCAGTTCTTC
>TRBV5-6|TRBJ2-1|-|-
CASTRDLYNEQFF
TGTGCCAGCACCCGGGACTTATACAATGAGCAGTTCTTC
>TRBV19|TRBJ2-5|-|-
CASSIGGSDGETQYF
TGTGCCAGTAGTATAGGAGGGAGCGACGGAGAGACCCAGTACTTC
>TRBV10-1|TRBJ2-5|-|-
CASSSWRDQETQYF
TGCGCCAGCTCCTCGTGGAGGGACCAAGAGACCCAGTACTTC
>TRBV5-1|TRBJ2-1|TRBD1|-
CASSPDRGEYNEQFF
TGCGCCAGCAGCCCGGACAGGGGTGAATACAATGAGCAGTTCTTC
>TRBV29-1|TRBJ2-7|TRBD2|-
CSVEATTSSGSVEQYF
TGCAGCGTTGAAGCTACGACCTCTAGCGGGAGCGTCGAGCAGTACTTC
>TRBV11-3|TRBJ2-2|-|-
CASSPVANSNTGELFF
TGTGCCAGCAGCCCTGTAGCGAACTCGAACACCGGGGAGCTGTTTTTT
>TRBV29-1|TRBJ2-3|-|-
CSVEAGGTDTQYF
TGCAGCGTTGAGGCAGGCGGCACAGATACGCAGTATTTT
>TRBV10-1|TRBJ2-3|TRBD2|-
CASSRSGTGDTQYF
TGCGCCAGCAGTAGAAGCGGGACCGGAGATACGCAGTATTTT
>TRBV27|TRBJ1-1|-|-
CASSLSNRVGTEAFF
TGTGCCAGCAGTTTATCGAACAGGGTCGGGACTGAAGCTTTCTTT
>TRBV4-3|TRBJ2-7|TRBD2|-
CASSQASGLYEQYF
TGCGCCAGCAGCCAAGCTAGCGGGCTGTACGAGCAGTACTTC
>TRBV10-3|TRBJ2-7|TRBD1|once
CALRQGQGADEQYF
TGTGCCCTAAGGCAGGGACAGGGGGCGGACGAGCAGTACTTC
>TRBV19|TRBJ1-5|-|-
CASSIDPQGPQPQHF
TGTGCCAGTAGTATAGATCCGCAGGGACCTCAGCCCCAGCATTTT
>TRBV27|TRBJ1-1|-|-
CASSLNRETEAFF
TGTGCCAGCAGTTTAAATCGGGAGACTGAAGCTTTCTTT
>TRBV19|TRBJ1-1|-|-
CASSDLITTGYNTEAFF
TGTGCCAGTAGTGACCTCATCACGACGGGTTATAACACTGAAGCTTTCTTT
>TRBV7-9|TRBJ2-1|TRBD1|-
CASSTDRGEQFF
TGTGCCAGCAGCACGGACAGGGGCGAGCAGTTCTTC
>TRBV4-2|TRBJ2-2|-|once
CASSQEPYITGELFF
TGTGCCAGCAGCCAAGAACCATACATCACCGGGGAGCTGTTTTTT
>TRBV6-5|TRBJ2-7|TRBD2|-
CASSYPPSGRCEQYF
TGTGCCAGCAGTTACCCCCCTAGCGGGAGGTGCGAGCAGTACTTC
>TRBV29-1|TRBJ2-5|TRBD2|once
CSVAFLAGGTPQYF
TGCAGCGTTGCGTTTCTAGCGGGAGGTACGCCCCAGTACTTC
>TRBV30|TRBJ2-7|-|-
CAWSRDYEQYF
TGTGCCTGGAGTCGAGACTACGAGCAGTACTTC
>TRBV7-9|TRBJ1-1|TRBD1|-
CATLYAGRGMNTEAFF
TGTGCCACCTTGTACGCGGGCAGGGGGATGAACACTGAAGCTTTCTTT
>TRBV6-1|TRBJ2-7|-|-
CASTLSRGREQYF
TGTGCCAGCACATTATCTCGGGGTCGCGAGCAGTACTTC
>TRBV29-1|TRBJ1-2|-|-
CSVEATGDGYTF
TGCAGCGTTGAAGCGACAGGAGATGGCTACACCTTC
>TRBV10-3|TRBJ1-5|-|-
CAISEPYQPQHF
TGTGCCATCAGTGAGCCATATCAGCCCCAGCATTTT
>TRBV5-4|TRBJ2-5|TRBD2|-
CASSNPTSASGETQYF
TGTGCCAGCAGCAATCCGACTAGCGCATCCGGAGAGACCCAGTACTTC
>TRBV7-2|TRBJ2-7|-|once
CASSLVDGTSYEQYF
TGTGCCAGCAGCTTAGTGGACGGCACTTCCTACGAGCAGTACTTC
>TRBV11-3|TRBJ1-2|-|-
CASSLDSSAGQGYTF
TGTGCCAGCAGCTTAGATTCCTCGGCAGGGCAGGGCTACACCTTC
>TRBV18|TRBJ1-2|TRBD1|-
CASSPPGQGPLVYGYTF
TGTGCCAGCTCACCACCCGGACAGGGCCCCCTCGTCTATGGCTACACCTTC